At least ten counts were recorded for the clone carrying this T cell receptor (beta chain). One entry per CDR3 protein, called by TCRdb with MiXCR from the 5' RACE reads. The sample contains tens of thousands of distinct CDR3 sequences, 15% to 18% of which appear only once. This entry comes from a study of early T cells in non-severe SARS-CoV-2 infection. The V end lost 5 bases, the J end lost 5 bases, and 9 bases lay between the germline ends. This CDR3 region has 12 residues. J is TRBJ2-5 and V is TRBV12-3 or TRBV12-4, with D unclear. This receptor was taken from an adult who was a healthcare worker with PCR-confirmed SARS-CoV-2 infection or an uninfected control (not recorded which). Sequenced material: whole blood. The CDR3 DNA reads as TGTGCCAGCAGTCTCCTCCGGGAGACCCAGTACTTC. Protein product: CASSLLRETQYF.